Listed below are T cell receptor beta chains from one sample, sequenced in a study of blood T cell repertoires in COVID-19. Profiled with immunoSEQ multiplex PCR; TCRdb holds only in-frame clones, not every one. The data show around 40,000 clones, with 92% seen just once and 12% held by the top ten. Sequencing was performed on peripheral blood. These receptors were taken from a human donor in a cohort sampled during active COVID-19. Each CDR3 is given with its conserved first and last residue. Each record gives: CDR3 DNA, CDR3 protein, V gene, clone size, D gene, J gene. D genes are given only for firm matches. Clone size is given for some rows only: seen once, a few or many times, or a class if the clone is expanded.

CDR3nt: TGCGCCAGCAGCTTGGCCGGGGGGCAGGGTCAGCCCCAGCATTTT; CDR3aa: CASSLAGGQGQPQHF; v_gene: TRBV5-1; abundance: .; d_gene: .; j_gene: TRBJ1-5
CDR3nt: TGTGCCAGCAGTCCGTTGAGAGGTGCGGGTACCAACACCGGGGAGCTGTTTTTT; CDR3aa: CASSPLRGAGTNTGELFF; v_gene: TRBV28; abundance: few; d_gene: .; j_gene: TRBJ2-2
CDR3nt: TGTGCCAGCAGCCCTAGGGGGCGCGGGAATCAGCCCCAGCATTTT; CDR3aa: CASSPRGRGNQPQHF; v_gene: TRBV28; abundance: .; d_gene: TRBD1; j_gene: TRBJ1-5
CDR3nt: TGTGCCAGCAGACTAGCGGGCTACAATGAGCAGTTCTTC; CDR3aa: CASRLAGYNEQFF; v_gene: TRBV6-6; abundance: once; d_gene: TRBD2; j_gene: TRBJ2-1
CDR3nt: TGTGCCAGCACCGACAGGGTCGGGGGCTACACCTTC; CDR3aa: CASTDRVGGYTF; v_gene: TRBV6-5; abundance: .; d_gene: TRBD1; j_gene: TRBJ1-2
CDR3nt: TGCGCCAGCTCCTTGGGACAGGGGAGGTCCACCGGGGAGCTGTTTTTT; CDR3aa: CASSLGQGRSTGELFF; v_gene: TRBV5-1; abundance: once; d_gene: TRBD1; j_gene: TRBJ2-2
CDR3nt: TGTGCCAGTAGTCAGGGTGGAAATTCACCCCTCCACTTT; CDR3aa: CASSQGGNSPLHF; v_gene: TRBV19; abundance: .; d_gene: .; j_gene: TRBJ1-6
CDR3nt: TGTGCCAGCAGTTTACTTGGCCAGCCCCAGCATTTT; CDR3aa: CASSLLGQPQHF; v_gene: TRBV27; abundance: .; d_gene: .; j_gene: TRBJ1-5
CDR3nt: TGTGCCTGGAGCGAACTCGAGGCCGGGGAGCTGTTTTTT; CDR3aa: CAWSELEAGELFF; v_gene: TRBV30; abundance: .; d_gene: .; j_gene: TRBJ2-2
CDR3nt: TGTGCCTCCCTGGAGGGGTTGGGCGGTGAAGCTTTCTTT; CDR3aa: CASLEGLGGEAFF; v_gene: TRBV6-5; abundance: .; d_gene: .; j_gene: TRBJ1-1
CDR3nt: TGTGCCAGCAGCGCGGGGACTAGCGGGACTGGTCGCACAGATACGCAGTATTTT; CDR3aa: CASSAGTSGTGRTDTQYF; v_gene: TRBV7-6; abundance: once; d_gene: TRBD2; j_gene: TRBJ2-3
CDR3nt: TGTGCCGCGACAGGGTTCAACACCATATATTTT; CDR3aa: CAATGFNTIYF; v_gene: TRBV10-3; abundance: .; d_gene: TRBD1; j_gene: TRBJ1-3
CDR3nt: TGTGCCAGCAGCGAAGACAGGGCAAGCATCTACGAGCAGTACTTC; CDR3aa: CASSEDRASIYEQYF; v_gene: TRBV2; abundance: .; d_gene: TRBD1; j_gene: TRBJ2-7
CDR3nt: TGCGCCAGCAGCCCCGGGACAGGTGGGTCACCCCTCCACTTT; CDR3aa: CASSPGTGGSPLHF; v_gene: TRBV5-1; abundance: .; d_gene: TRBD1; j_gene: TRBJ1-6
CDR3nt: TGTGCCAGTAGAAGGGTTGGAGGAGATGGCTACACCTTC; CDR3aa: CASRRVGGDGYTF; v_gene: TRBV19; abundance: .; d_gene: .; j_gene: TRBJ1-2
CDR3nt: TGTGCCACCAGACAGGGACCGCACACTGAAGCTTTCTTT; CDR3aa: CATRQGPHTEAFF; v_gene: TRBV24-1; abundance: .; d_gene: .; j_gene: TRBJ1-1
CDR3nt: TGTGCCAGCAGCGGGACAGTCTCTGGAAACACCATATATTTT; CDR3aa: CASSGTVSGNTIYF; v_gene: TRBV5-4; abundance: .; d_gene: TRBD1; j_gene: TRBJ1-3
CDR3nt: TGTGCCATCAGCCCTAGCGGGGGGGCAGGTGAGCAGTTCTTC; CDR3aa: CAISPSGGAGEQFF; v_gene: TRBV10-3; abundance: .; d_gene: TRBD2; j_gene: TRBJ2-1
CDR3nt: TGTGCCAGCAGCCGAAAACAGGGGGCGGCTGAAGCTTTCTTT; CDR3aa: CASSRKQGAAEAFF; v_gene: TRBV3-1/TRBV3-2; abundance: .; d_gene: TRBD1; j_gene: TRBJ1-1
CDR3nt: TGCGCCAGCAGCCCGGACTGGGGAAACACCGGGGAGCTGTTTTTT; CDR3aa: CASSPDWGNTGELFF; v_gene: TRBV5-1; abundance: .; d_gene: .; j_gene: TRBJ2-2
CDR3nt: TGTGCCAGCAGCCCCATCCTAGCGGGGAAGCCGTTCTTC; CDR3aa: CASSPILAGKPFF; v_gene: TRBV12-3/TRBV12-4; abundance: .; d_gene: TRBD2; j_gene: TRBJ2-1
CDR3nt: TGCGCCAGCAGCTTGGTAGGGGGCCTAAGCACCGGGGAGCTGTTTTTT; CDR3aa: CASSLVGGLSTGELFF; v_gene: TRBV5-1; abundance: .; d_gene: TRBD1; j_gene: TRBJ2-2
CDR3nt: TGTGCCAGCAGTACGGCGGGAGAGGGGACCCAGTACTTC; CDR3aa: CASSTAGEGTQYF; v_gene: TRBV12-3/TRBV12-4; abundance: .; d_gene: TRBD2; j_gene: TRBJ2-5
CDR3nt: TGTGCCGTCAGGGGGGCAGGTCATGGCTACACCTTC; CDR3aa: CAVRGAGHGYTF; v_gene: TRBV10-3; abundance: .; d_gene: TRBD1; j_gene: TRBJ1-2
CDR3nt: TGTGCCAGCAGTGAAAACGCCGTCCCTAAGGGCTACACCTTC; CDR3aa: CASSENAVPKGYTF; v_gene: TRBV2; abundance: few; d_gene: .; j_gene: TRBJ1-2
CDR3nt: TGCGCCAGCAGCCTAGAAGGACTAGTGGAGACCCAGTACTTC; CDR3aa: CASSLEGLVETQYF; v_gene: TRBV5-1; abundance: .; d_gene: TRBD2; j_gene: TRBJ2-5
CDR3nt: TGTGCCATCAGTTACGGGATTGGGGACTATGGCTACACCTTC; CDR3aa: CAISYGIGDYGYTF; v_gene: TRBV10-3; abundance: .; d_gene: .; j_gene: TRBJ1-2
CDR3nt: TGTGCCAGCAGTGAAGCGTTTGTCTCCGAGCAGTACTTC; CDR3aa: CASSEAFVSEQYF; v_gene: TRBV2; abundance: .; d_gene: .; j_gene: TRBJ2-7
CDR3nt: TGTGCCAGCAGCTTGGAGGGGGTGAGGGGCTACACCTTC; CDR3aa: CASSLEGVRGYTF; v_gene: TRBV5-6; abundance: .; d_gene: .; j_gene: TRBJ1-2
CDR3nt: TGTGCCAGCAGCGTATACGGGGGGATCGGAAACACCATATATTTT; CDR3aa: CASSVYGGIGNTIYF; v_gene: TRBV9; abundance: .; d_gene: .; j_gene: TRBJ1-3